The 20 T cell receptor beta chains reported below all come from one sample, sequenced in a study of CD8 T cells in ankylosing spondylitis. TCRdb fed the 5' RACE reads into MiXCR, producing one record per CDR3 protein. The sample contains approximately 250,000 distinct CDR3 sequences, 7.5% to 9.5% of which appear only once. Sample: blood, either unsorted or a sorted T cell fraction (not recorded which). Source of these receptors: a female donor with ankylosing spondylitis or in good health (not recorded which).

This clonotype was seen many times. This chain joins TRBV6-2 or TRBV6-3 and TRBJ2-2, with D maybe TRBD1 (6 bases). This CDR3 has 15 residues. Deletions cut 5 bases from V and 0 bases from J, with 10 bases between. Per the germline V gene, CDR1 is MNHEY and CDR2 is SVGEGT. In DNA form, the CDR3 reads TGTGCCAGCAGTACCGGGACATCGAACACCGGGGAGCTGTTTTTT. Protein sequence: CASSTGTSNTGELFF.

This clonotype was picked up many times. The chain couples TRBV7-6 to TRBJ2-7, with TRBD2 matching 10 bases. The CDR3 consists of 19 residues. The germline gives CDR1 SGHVS, CDR2 FNYEAQ. V dropped 0 bases and J dropped 7; count of bases not matched to a gene: 18. The CDR3 nucleotides are TGTGCCAGCAGCTTAGCGTCCGGGGTTCCCCGGACTAGCGGCGGGGAGCAGTACTTC. It is translated as CASSLASGVPRTSGGEQYF.

This clonotype has a count of ten or more. The rearrangement joins TRBV5-6 to TRBJ2-1; D perhaps matches TRBD1 (6 bases). V was pared by 4 bases and J by 9 bases, with 14 bases between. CDR3 length: 13 residues. Germline V CDR1 and CDR2: SGHDT, YYEEEE. CDR3 nucleotide sequence: TGTGCCAGCAGCCCAACAGGGTTTGGTGAGCAGTTCTTC. It is translated as CASSPTGFGEQFF.

This clonotype was seen only a few times. The chain employs TRBV7-9 and TRBJ2-1; D tentatively fits TRBD1 or TRBD2 (5 bases each). This CDR3 contains 15 residues. The germline V and J ends were trimmed by 4 bases and 7 bases, with 17 bases remaining between them. Germline V gene sequence: CDR1 SEHNR, CDR2 FQNEAQ (reference sequence). CDR3 in amino acids: CASSWDHSGFNEQFF. The CDR3 coding sequence is TGTGCCAGCAGCTGGGACCATTCGGGATTTAATGAGCAGTTCTTC.

This clonotype was detected many times. The chain links TRBV5-6 to TRBJ1-1; no reliable D call. Germline V CDR1 and CDR2: SGHDT, YYEEEE. The germline V and J ends were trimmed by 2 bases and 4 bases, with 12 bases remaining between them. The CDR3 loop spans 14 amino acids. CDR3 loop: CASSFWVVVTEAFF. The CDR3 nucleotides are TGTGCCAGCAGCTTTTGGGTTGTGGTCACTGAAGCTTTCTTT.

This clonotype was recorded many times. The V gene is TRBV3-1, the J gene TRBJ2-4, with a tentative D call TRBD1 (5 bases). The V gene's germline CDR1 is LGHDT and CDR2 YNNKEL (reference sequence). V was pared by 1 base and J by 9 bases, with 10 bases between. CDR3 length equals 13 residues. CDR3 DNA sequence: TGTGCCAGCAGCCAAGCAGGGCCGAGCATTCAGTACTTC. This translates into CASSQAGPSIQYF.

About this clonotype itself: Compared with germline, one end of the junction differs, possibly owing to a read error. The rearrangement links TRBV3-1 to TRBJ2-7; D call uncertain. This CDR3 has 16 amino acids. Germline assignment: CDR1 LGHDT and CDR2 YNNKEL (reference sequence). The CDR3 here is CASSQDAAQSSYAQYF. In nucleotides, the CDR3 is TGTGCCAGCAGCCAAGATGCAGCGCAGAGCTCCTACGCGCAGTACTTC.

Ten or more counts support this clonotype. The rearrangement joins TRBV5-1 to TRBJ1-1; D is undetermined. Germline lookup yields CDR1 SGHRS and CDR2 YFSETQ. This CDR3 has 13 residues. Trimming removed 7 bases from V and 4 bases from J, with 14 bases in between. The CDR3 bases are TGCGCCAGCCAACCCGGGGATGGCACTGAAGCTTTCTTT. Its protein product is CASQPGDGTEAFF.

This clonotype was counted only a few times. No DNA is shown, since the ends of the CDR3 on it are uncertain; the CDR3 is the one TCRdb lists. The chain uses TRBV7-5 and TRBJ1-2; the table gives TRBD1 as D, unverified against the DNA. TRBV7-5 is listed as a pseudogene. The CDR3 totals 18 residues, both ends included. The CDR3 sequence: CISVSGPPGQVFFYGYTF.

This clonotype was recorded at least ten times. The J gene is TRBJ2-3, the V gene TRBV7-2, with a possible D match to TRBD2 (6 bases). The length of the CDR3 is 14 residues. CDR1 is SGHTA, CDR2 FQGNSA, per germline. The ends were cut back, 5 bases at V and 6 bases at J, with 15 bases in the middle. The CDR3 region is CASSLRDFRDTQYF. The CDR3 bases are TGTGCCAGCAGCCTCCGGGACTTCCGCGATACGCAGTATTTT.

The chain has TRBV7-9 and TRBJ2-5; D is unclear. Trimming left V 5 bases short and J 7 bases short, with 17 bases between. From germline, CDR1 is SEHNR and CDR2 FQNEAQ (reference sequence). This CDR3 has 14 residues. This chain's CDR3 is CASSPGSWFSTQYF. The CDR3 DNA reads as TGTGCCAGCAGCCCAGGAAGTTGGTTCTCGACCCAGTACTTC.

CDR3 nucleotides: TGTGCCTGGAGCAGGGGGGGTGCTGAAGCTTTCTTT. This encodes CAWSRGGAEAFF. This sequence joins TRBV30 and TRBJ1-1, with 7 nucleotides matching TRBD1. Per the germline V gene, CDR1 is GTSNPN and CDR2 is SVGIG (reference sequence). V shed 3 bases and J 6 bases; nucleotides not matched to a gene: 4. The CDR3 runs to 12 residues.

This clonotype has only a few counts. The rearrangement joins TRBV15 to TRBJ2-7, with no clear D. Germline CDR1 is LNHNV and CDR2 is YYDKDF (reference sequence). CDR3 length equals 15 residues. Trimming left V 0 bases short and J 6 bases short, with 15 bases between. The CDR3 reads CATSRESQVPSEQYF. Written as DNA, the CDR3 is TGTGCCACCAGCAGAGAATCACAAGTCCCGAGCGAGCAGTACTTC.

This clonotype was detected many times. V is TRBV29-1 and J is TRBJ2-1; D gene unclear. Germline CDR1 and CDR2: SQVTM and ANQGSEA. The CDR3 sequence is 12 residues long. Trimming took off 6 bases at V and 4 bases at J, with 10 bases between the two ends. The DNA for the CDR3 is TGCAGCGTGGCCCAAGGTTACAATGAGCAGTTCTTC. Translation: CSVAQGYNEQFF.

The sample holds many counts of this clonotype. The V gene is TRBV12-3 or TRBV12-4, the J gene TRBJ2-7; 10 bases line up with TRBD1. The CDR3 sequence is 14 residues long. V shed 5 bases and J 6 bases; nucleotides not matched to a gene: 7. The CDR3 DNA sequence: TGTGCCAGCAGTCAGGACAGGGGGTACGGCGAGCAGTACTTC. It specifies CASSQDRGYGEQYF.

On this clonotype: One end of the junction fails to match germline, which may point to a read error. V and J are TRBV6-7 and TRBJ2-6; D is possibly TRBD2 (7 bases). TRBV6-7 is filed as an ORF, its function uncertain. CDR3 length equals 18 residues. In DNA form, the CDR3 reads TGTACCCTCAGTTTTATAGGGGGGGTATGGTATGGGACCAACGTCCTGACTTTC. It codes for CTLSFIGGVWYGTNVLTF.

The table lists this clonotype with many counts. This chain joins TRBV6-5 and TRBJ1-1, with TRBD1 as a possible D gene (5 bases). The CDR3 extends over 15 amino acids. Germline CDR1 MNHEY, CDR2 SVGAGI. V dropped 0 bases and J dropped 1 base, with 9 bases sitting between them. For the CDR3, the DNA is TGTGCCAGCAGTTACTCTCGCGGGGCGAACACTGAAGCTTTCTTT. This encodes CASSYSRGANTEAFF.

This clonotype appeared many times. V usage is TRBV29-1 and J usage is TRBJ1-1; weak D call: TRBD1 (6 bases). CDR1 is SQVTM, CDR2 ANQGSEA, per germline. Trimming took off 5 bases at V and 5 bases at J, with 12 bases between the two ends. The CDR3 spans 12 residues. The CDR3 DNA sequence: TGCAGCGTTTCACAGGGAGAGACTGAAGCTTTCTTT. It translates to CSVSQGETEAFF. The full variable domain, with the rest looked up from reference TRBV29-1 and TRBJ1-1, is SAVISQKPSRDICQRGTSLTIQCQVDSQVTMMFWYRQQPGQSLTLIATANQGSEATYESGFVIDKFPISRPNLTFSTLTVSNMSPEDSSIYLCSVSQGETEAFFGQGTRLTVV.

To note about this clonotype: A much more abundant neighbour one base away suggests this may be a read error. The chain couples TRBV2 to TRBJ2-7; TRBD1 aligns across 8 bases. This CDR3 is 13 amino acids long. CDR1 is SNHLY and CDR2 is FYNNEI in the germline V gene. The CDR3 spells CAGRGDRLSEQYF. CDR3 sequence (DNA): TGTGCCGGCAGGGGGGACAGGCTTAGCGAGCAGTACTTC.

This clonotype occurred many times. V gene TRBV9 combines with J gene TRBJ2-1; D might be TRBD1 or TRBD2, each matching 5 bases. V lost 0 bases and J 9 bases, leaving 10 bases between the germline ends. Germline CDR1 is SGDLS and CDR2 is YYNGEE. The CDR3 spans 13 residues. The CDR3 spells CASSVVGDGEQFF. Here the CDR3 DNA reads TGTGCCAGCAGCGTAGTCGGGGACGGTGAGCAGTTCTTC.